This record covers a single TCR beta chain. The sample comes from a study of blood T cell repertoires in COVID-19. Study background: Acute and convalescent COVID-19 samples came from the United States, Italy and Spain.

Data came from immunoSEQ multiplex PCR; TCRdb stores just in-frame clones and leaves some out. The top ten hold about 0.9% of the sample, which has roughly 120,000 clones, 70% to 90% seen once. This TCR was recovered from a woman in her 50s with active or convalescent COVID-19. Source material: peripheral blood.

In nucleotides, the CDR3 is TGTGCCAGCAGCTTACCGAGCGGGAGGGCCGAAGTTCAGTTCTTC. It specifies CASSLPSGRAEVQFF. The V gene is TRBV7-9, the J gene TRBJ2-1, with 10 bases fitting TRBD2. This CDR3 is 15 amino acids long. V lost 2 bases to trimming and J lost 13 bases; unmatched junction nucleotides: 11. Per germline, CDR1 SEHNR and CDR2 FQNEAQ (reference sequence).